A single sample gave rise to the 10 T cell receptor beta chains below, sequenced in a study of T cell clonality in common variable immunodeficiency. TCRdb's table, derived via immunoSEQ multiplex PCR, lists solely in-frame clones and lacks some. Altogether 30,000 to 40,000 clones were found in the sample, and no singletons occur. Sequencing was performed on peripheral blood mononuclear cells. The receptors stem from a person aged 18 to 75 in good health.

Concerning this clone itself: The read halts 3 residues ahead of the CDR3 end, with the missing end drawn from the germline J gene. J is TRBJ1-2 and V is TRBV11-2, with 7 bases aligning to TRBD1. The CDR3 contains 14 residues. Germline CDR1 is SGHAT and CDR2 is FQNNGV. Germline trimming cut 1 base from V and 5 bases from J; bases unmatched to any gene: 4. The DNA read from the CDR3 is TGTGCCAGCAGCTTAGGCGGGACAGATTATGGC. Amino acid sequence: CASSLGGTDYG. The whole CDR3 sequence reads CASSLGGTDYGYTF.

This clone showed up many times. The CDR3 loop reads CAWSEWSGPSTYEQYF. Incomplete CDR3 DNA: TGTGCCTGGAGTGAGTGGAGCGGGCCTAGTACCTACGAG. The chain recombines TRBV30 with TRBJ2-7, with D perhaps matching TRBD2 (6 bases). The read gets to within 3 residues of the CDR3 end, and the germline J gene fills in the rest. Germline V gene sequence: CDR1 GTSNPN, CDR2 SVGIG (reference sequence). The CDR3 is made up of 16 amino acids. Trimming left V 1 base short and J 2 bases short, with 18 bases between.

This clone was counted many times. The CDR3 extends 3 residues past the end of the read, so its final part is completed from the germline J gene. The chain employs TRBV5-4 and TRBJ2-2, with D tentatively TRBD1 (6 bases). The ends were cut back, 2 bases at V and 6 bases at J, with 11 bases in the middle. The germline V gene encodes CDR1 SGHNT and CDR2 YYREEE (reference sequence). The CDR3 totals 14 residues. CDR3 sequence: CASSFTGLAGELFF. The sequenced part of the CDR3 DNA is TGTGCCAGCAGCTTTACAGGGTTGGCCGGGGAG. Full variable domain (missing parts from reference TRBV5-4 and TRBJ2-2): ETGVTQSPTHLIKTRGQQVTLRCSSQSGHNTVSWYQQALGQGPQFIFQYYREEENGRGNFPPRFSGLQFPNYSSELNVNALELDDSALYLCASSFTGLAGELFFGEGSRLTVL.

This clone was found many times. With the read ending 3 residues before the CDR3 end, the germline J gene is used to fill in that end. The chain employs TRBV2 and TRBJ1-2; D uncertain. Germline-derived CDR1 and CDR2 are SNHLY and FYNNEI. The V gene lost 6 bases and the J gene lost 2 bases, with 10 bases spanning the gap. The CDR3 spans 13 residues. CDR3 protein: CASRDTENYGYTF. CDR3 bases read: TGTGCCAGCAGGGATACAGAGAACTATGGC.

The table lists this clone with many counts. The CDR3 goes on 3 residues after the read ends, and that part is filled in from the germline J gene. This chain uses TRBV6-2 or TRBV6-3 with TRBJ2-2; TRBD2 might be the D (7 bases). The CDR3 runs to 17 residues. The V end was cut by 5 bases, the J end by 2 bases, with 18 bases between. The germline CDR1 and CDR2 sequences are MNHEY and SVGEGT. The CDR3 DNA, read in part, is TGTGCCAGCAGTAGCCTTGACCGGGGGGCTAACACCGGGGAG. It is translated as CASSSLDRGANTGE. The CDR3 reads in full as CASSSLDRGANTGELFF.

In this sample, this clone turned up many times. A junction end diverges from the germline sequence, so it may reflect a read error. The CDR3 goes on 3 residues after the read ends, and that part is filled in from the germline J gene. The chain has TRBV4-2 and TRBJ1-2, with 7 bases fitting TRBD1. Germline V gives CDR1 LGHNA, CDR2 YNFKEQ. This CDR3 is built from 15 residues. The CDR3 bases that were read are TGCGCCAGCAGCCTTGGGACAGCAAGTAACTATGGC. Encoded protein: CASSLGTASNYG. The full CDR3 protein reads CASSLGTASNYGYTF.

This clone was detected ten times or more. The missing CDR3 end, 3 residues past where the read stops, is filled in from the germline J gene. This chain uses TRBV18 with TRBJ2-7, with D possibly TRBD2 on 6 matching bases. V lost 2 bases, J lost 3 bases, and 8 bases lay in between. The CDR3 is made up of 13 amino acids. Germline loops: CDR1 KGHSH, CDR2 LQKENI. The CDR3 region is CASSPSSGYEQYF. The part of the CDR3 DNA that was read is TGTGCCAGCTCACCAAGTAGCGGCTACGAG.

There are many counts of this clone. The CDR3 end lies 3 residues beyond the end of the read and is filled in from the germline J gene. The chain is built from TRBV20-1 and TRBJ1-2; D may be TRBD1 (5 bases). The germline V and J ends were trimmed by 1 base and 0 bases, with 12 bases remaining between them. This CDR3 is built from 15 residues. Germline assignment: CDR1 DFQATT and CDR2 SNEGSKA (reference sequence). CDR3: CSARAQGIPNYGYTF. The covered CDR3 bases are TGCAGTGCTAGAGCCCAGGGAATTCCTAACTATGGC.

This clone was recorded at least ten times. Read data end 3 residues before the CDR3 end; the end is taken from the germline J gene. This chain joins TRBV18 and TRBJ1-6; D ambiguous. The germline V gene has CDR1 KGHSH and CDR2 LQKENI. The CDR3 totals 16 residues. The V end lost 6 bases, the J end lost 0 bases, and 12 bases lay between the germline ends. CDR3 amino acids: CASSPTASSYNSPLHF. The covered CDR3 bases are TGTGCCAGCTCCCCTACTGCGAGCTCCTATAATTCACCC. Supplemented by reference TRBV18 and TRBJ1-6, the full variable domain reads NAGVMQNPRHLVRRRGQEARLRCSPMKGHSHVYWYRQLPEEGLKFMVYLQKENIIDESGMPKERFSAEFPKEGPSILRIQQVVRGDSAAYFCASSPTASSYNSPLHFGNGTRLTVT.

This clone was picked up many times. The missing CDR3 end, 3 residues past where the read stops, is filled in from the germline J gene. This rearrangement joins TRBV7-8 to TRBJ2-7; TRBD2 matches at 11 bases. Trimming removed 5 bases from V and 4 bases from J; junction bases left unmatched: 7. The CDR3 has 15 amino acids. Germline CDR1 SGHVS, CDR2 FQNEAQ. CDR3 residues: CASSHLTSGMYEQYF. CDR3 bases read: TGTGCCAGCAGCCATTTGACTAGCGGGATGTACGAG.